This T cell receptor beta chain appears in the sequencing data of a study of OX40 agonist ivuxolimab in advanced cancers. Study at large: Patients were treated with intravenous ivuxolimab, dosed at 0.01 to 10 mg/kg and infused every 2 weeks. General observations from the study: Doses of 0.1 to 3.0 mg/kg were accompanied by clonal expansion of CD4+ and CD8+ blood T cells by week 6.

Data came from immunoSEQ multiplex PCR; TCRdb stores just in-frame clones and leaves some out. Altogether roughly 110,000 clones are present, approximately 89% being singletons, with the ten largest covering 0.95% to 1.5%. The CDR3 spans 18 residues. The V gene lost 4 bases and the J gene lost 4 bases, with 25 bases spanning the gap. Germline CDR1 is SGDLS and CDR2 is YYNGEE. In the case of this clone: No antigen is known for it.

The J gene is TRBJ2-3, the V gene TRBV9; D is tentatively TRBD1 or TRBD2 (5 bases each). The material sequenced was CD4+ or CD8+ T cells sorted from blood, taken in a trial of the OX40 agonist ivuxolimab. This TCR came from an adult with an advanced solid tumor such as melanoma, head and neck, liver or kidney cancer. DNA of the CDR3: TGTGCCAGCAGCACAGGAGGATGGGGCGGAGCCTCTCCAGATACGCAGTATTTT. Residues: CASSTGGWGGASPDTQYF.